This record covers a single T cell receptor (beta chain). Antigen unknown. This entry belongs to a study of CD8 T cells in ankylosing spondylitis. Study results and caveats: In ankylosing spondylitis blood, a motif of seven to nine highly homologous TCR beta variants appeared characteristic.

TCRdb called the 5' RACE reads again in MiXCR, with one record for every CDR3 protein. Of 250,000 to 350,000 distinct CDR3 sequences listed, around 21% are singletons. The germline CDR1 and CDR2 sequences are SQVTM and ANQGSEA. V was clipped by 6 bases and J by 8 bases, with 17 bases between them. The CDR3 consists of 13 residues. The chain combines TRBV29-1 with TRBJ2-1, with TRBD1 as a possible D gene (5 bases). Sequenced input: blood, either unsorted or a sorted T cell fraction (not recorded which). The receptor was derived from a female donor with ankylosing spondylitis or in good health (not recorded which). The CDR3 spells CSVDSRPRDEQFF. CDR3 sequence (DNA): TGCAGCGTCGACAGCCGCCCTAGGGATGAGCAGTTCTTC.